The present T cell receptor (beta chain) was sequenced within a study of T cell repertoires in cytomegalovirus infection. Study overall: CMV epitopes used comprised recently identified HLA-C-restricted ones and well-studied HLA-B-restricted ones. Both a matching HLA type and CMV infection were indicated by public TCR beta signatures.

As regards this clonotype: What it binds is not known.

TCRdb passed the reads through MiXCR, listing each CDR3 protein once. Of a few hundred thousand distinct CDR3 sequences in the sample, just under 40% were seen once. The germline V and J ends were trimmed by 7 bases and 7 bases, with 11 bases remaining between them. CDR3 size: 12 residues. Germline V lookup: CDR1 MNHEY, CDR2 SVGEGT. Study conclusions and caveats: Summed public TCR beta family frequency identified CMV carriers bearing the relevant HLA. The response measured ex vivo was dominated by TCR beta clonotypes (HLA-C-restricted and CMV-specific).

The chain links TRBV6-2 or TRBV6-3 to TRBJ1-5; D is uncertain. The sample here was cultured PBMCs, taken from culture after CMV antigen stimulation. This clonotype originated in a human donor in good health (CMV status not recorded). Some clones in this sample may be carry-over from other donors' samples. The CDR3 loop reads CASTDGLQPQHF. In DNA, the CDR3 is TGTGCCAGCACCGACGGACTCCAGCCCCAGCATTTT.